This T cell receptor beta chain was observed in a study of PD-1 blockade in classical Hodgkin lymphoma. General observations from the study: With CD4+ cells, TCR diversity rose significantly by C4D1, but not with CD8+ cells. It was reported that newly diagnosed patients had less baseline TCR diversity than healthy donors. Prior to therapy, complete responders displayed diversity much like that of newly diagnosed patients.

As to this clone: The antigen is unknown.

Every patient experienced relapse after autologous stem cell transplantation, and brentuximab vedotin exposure varied. Germline V gene lookup returns CDR1 MDHEN and CDR2 SYDVKM. The ends were cut back, 2 bases at V and 7 bases at J, with 17 bases in the middle. This CDR3 comprises 15 residues. Libraries were prepared by immunoSEQ multiplex PCR; TCRdb keeps only in-frame clonotypes and omits some of them. The table shows about 94,000 clones, with nearly 90% occurring only once. J is TRBJ2-5 and V is TRBV28; D perhaps matches TRBD2 (5 bases). This TCR was sampled from a human donor with classical Hodgkin lymphoma. The specimen comprised peripheral blood mononuclear cells (PBMCs), sampled before the second cycle of nivolumab. CDR3 residues: CASSLPPGRGGTQYF. The CDR3 region has the DNA TGTGCCAGCAGTTTACCCCCGGGGAGAGGCGGGACCCAGTACTTC.